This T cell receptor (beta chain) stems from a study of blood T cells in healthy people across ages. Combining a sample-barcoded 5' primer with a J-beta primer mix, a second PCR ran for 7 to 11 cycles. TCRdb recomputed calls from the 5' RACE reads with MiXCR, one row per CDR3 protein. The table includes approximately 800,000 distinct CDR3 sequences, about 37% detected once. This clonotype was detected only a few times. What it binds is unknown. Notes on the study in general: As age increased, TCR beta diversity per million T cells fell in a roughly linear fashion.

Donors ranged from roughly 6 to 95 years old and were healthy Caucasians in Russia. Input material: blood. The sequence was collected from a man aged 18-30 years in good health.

The CDR3 reads CASSSHSENYEQYF. The CDR3 region has the DNA TGTGCCAGCAGTTCCCATTCTGAGAACTACGAGCAGTACTTC. The J gene is TRBJ2-7, the V gene TRBV27; D gene uncertain. Per germline, CDR1 MNHEY and CDR2 SMNVEV (reference sequence). V was cut by 4 bases and J by 3 bases, with 13 bases left in between. This CDR3 is built from 14 residues.